This entry lists 28 T cell receptor beta chains sequenced from one sample in a study of breast tumors, draining lymph nodes, adjacent tissues. TCRdb re-derived calls from the multiplex PCR reads in MiXCR, one entry per CDR3 protein. The sample yields approximately 11,000 distinct CDR3 sequences, 53% seen once. Input material: breast tumor tissue. The origin of the receptors is a female donor with breast cancer. Some clones in this sample may be carry-over from other donors' samples.

CDR3 DNA: TGCGCCAGCAGCTTCGGAGGTAGCGGGGGAGAGACCCAGTACTTC. As protein: CASSFGGSGGETQYF. V is TRBV5-1 and J is TRBJ2-5, with 9 bases matching TRBD2. The trim removed 2 bases at V and 4 bases at J, leaving 6 bases unmatched. In germline, CDR1 is SGHRS, CDR2 YFSETQ. The CDR3 totals 15 residues. The whole variable domain, filled in from reference TRBV5-1 and TRBJ2-5, reads KAGVTQTPRYLIKTRGQQVTLSCSPISGHRSVSWYQQTPGQGLQFLFEYFSETQRNKGNFPGRFSGRQFSNSRSEMNVSTLELGDSALYLCASSFGGSGGETQYFGPGTRLLVL.

This clonotype was counted at least ten times. The V call is TRBV7-9, the J call TRBJ2-6, with a tentative D call TRBD2 (5 bases). The CDR3 is 13 residues long. The ends were cut back, 0 bases at V and 8 bases at J, with 5 bases in the middle. Germline V CDR1 and CDR2: SEHNR, FQNEAQ (reference sequence). The CDR3 sequence is CASSLAGTNVLTF. The CDR3 DNA reads as TGTGCCAGCAGCTTAGCCGGGACCAACGTCCTGACTTTC.

The sample holds a few counts of this clonotype. The V gene is TRBV20-1, the J gene TRBJ1-4, with D possibly matching TRBD1 (5 bases). CDR1 DFQATT and CDR2 SNEGSKA come from the germline V gene (reference sequence). The CDR3 contains 13 residues. V gave up 3 bases and J gave up 8 bases, with 13 bases separating them. The CDR3 DNA reads as TGCAGTGCTAGTTCCAGGGTCGAAGAAAAACTGTTTTTT. Translated, it gives CSASSRVEEKLFF.

The rearrangement joins TRBV7-2 to TRBJ1-3; no definite D call. The CDR3 spans 11 residues. V was clipped by 2 bases and J by 8 bases, with 4 bases between them. CDR1 and CDR2 from the germline V gene are SGHTA and FQGNSA. DNA of the CDR3: TGTGCCAGCAGCTTACTTGACACCATATATTTT. It translates to CASSLLDTIYF.

The genes are TRBV27 and TRBJ2-7; the D is unclear. Germline CDR1 reads MNHEY; CDR2 reads SMNVEV (reference sequence). The CDR3 spans 13 residues. Trimming left V 1 base short and J 0 bases short, with 4 bases between. The CDR3 loop reads CASSLFSSYEQYF. CDR3 DNA: TGTGCCAGCAGTTTATTTTCCTCCTACGAGCAGTACTTC.

This clonotype counts as medium-sized. Being one base from a much bigger clone, this may be a read error. V usage is TRBV20-1 and J usage is TRBJ1-5; TRBD1 might be the D (5 bases). The CDR3 totals 14 residues. Per germline, CDR1 DFQATT and CDR2 SNEGSKA (reference sequence). The CDR3, as DNA: TGCAGTGCTATCAGTTCAGGGCGCAATCCGCCCCAGCATTTT. This gives the protein CSAISSGRNPPQHF.

This clonotype was counted many times. A much more abundant neighbour one base away suggests this may be a read error. The chain couples TRBV12-3 or TRBV12-4 to TRBJ2-7, with D perhaps matching TRBD1 (6 bases). CDR3 length: 15 residues. The V end lost 4 bases, the J end lost 9 bases, and 22 bases lay between the germline ends. The CDR3: CASSCTGHRSTGQYF. The CDR3 nucleotides read TGTGCCAGCAGTTGCACAGGGCACAGATCTACGGGGCAGTACTTC.

This rearrangement joins TRBV7-9 to TRBJ2-5, with 8 bases matching TRBD2. Losses at the gene ends were 3 bases for V and 5 bases for J; bases not matched to a gene: 11. Germline V lookup: CDR1 SEHNR, CDR2 FQNEAQ (reference sequence). This CDR3 comprises 16 residues. The CDR3 sequence is CASSFEPGTSFETQYF. The CDR3 DNA reads TGTGCCAGCAGCTTCGAACCCGGGACTAGTTTCGAGACCCAGTACTTC. Variable domain in full (rest from reference TRBV7-9 and TRBJ2-5): DTGVSQNPRHKITKRGQNVTFRCDPISEHNRLYWYRQTLGQGPEFLTYFQNEAQLEKSRLLSDRFSAERPKGSFSTLEIQRTEQGDSAMYLCASSFEPGTSFETQYFGPGTRLLVL.

This clonotype came up a few times. The gene calls are TRBV6-1 and TRBJ1-5, with TRBD1 identical over 12 bases. Looked up from germline, CDR1 is MNHNS and CDR2 is SASEGT. The V and J ends lost 6 bases and 5 bases, in that order; junction bases with no gene match: 2. The CDR3 has 14 amino acids. This CDR3 reads CASSGTGGDQPQHF. The CDR3 bases are TGTGCCAGCAGCGGGACAGGGGGCGATCAGCCCCAGCATTTT.

By share, this clonotype ranks as medium-sized. This chain joins TRBV20-1 and TRBJ2-1; D remains ambiguous. Germline V gene sequence: CDR1 DFQATT, CDR2 SNEGSKA (reference sequence). The CDR3 extends over 13 amino acids. V was cut by 5 bases and J by 0 bases, with 8 bases left in between. The CDR3 sequence: CSAARSSYNEQFF. The CDR3 coding sequence is TGCAGTGCTGCCCGTAGCTCCTACAATGAGCAGTTCTTC.

The rearrangement links TRBV7-9 to TRBJ2-3, with D possibly TRBD2 on 6 matching bases. Germline values: CDR1 SEHNR, CDR2 FQNEAQ (reference sequence). The CDR3 has 14 amino acids. V lost 2 bases, J lost 3 bases, and 9 bases lay in between. The CDR3 loop is CASSLSGGTDTQYF. The CDR3, as DNA: TGTGCCAGCAGCTTATCCGGGGGAACAGATACGCAGTATTTT.

The chain recombines TRBV6-5 with TRBJ2-5; TRBD1 or TRBD2 may be the D gene (5 bases each). Trimming pared 6 bases from V and 1 base from J, leaving 12 bases between. CDR1 is MNHEY and CDR2 is SVGAGI in the germline V gene. The length of the CDR3 is 14 residues. The DNA of the CDR3 is TGTGCCAGCAGCCAGGGACCACTCCAAGAGACCCAGTACTTC. It yields the protein CASSQGPLQETQYF.

The V gene is TRBV18, the J gene TRBJ2-7; maybe TRBD2 (5 bases). The V gene lost 2 bases and the J gene lost 3 bases, with 8 bases spanning the gap. Germline V gene lookup returns CDR1 KGHSH and CDR2 LQKENI. The CDR3 is 13 amino acids. For the CDR3, the DNA is TGTGCCAGCTCACCAAACGGAGGCTACGAGCAGTACTTC. This encodes CASSPNGGYEQYF.

This clonotype was seen ten or more times. V is TRBV4-1 and J is TRBJ2-7; D tentatively reads TRBD1 or TRBD2 (6 bases each). Trimming pared 1 base from V and 5 bases from J, leaving 12 bases between. In germline, CDR1 is MGHRA, CDR2 YSYEKL. CDR3 length: 14 residues. CDR3 residues: CASSQVWGADEQYF. CDR3 sequence (DNA): TGCGCCAGCAGCCAAGTCTGGGGGGCGGACGAGCAGTACTTC.

The sample holds many counts of this clonotype. The chain is built from TRBV6-5 and TRBJ2-3; 7 bases are shared with TRBD1. Looked up from germline, CDR1 is MNHEY and CDR2 is SVGAGI. The CDR3 contains 15 residues. V shed 5 bases, J shed 4 bases, and the junction held 9 bases outside the gene matches. This CDR3 reads CASSPRTGFADTQYF. In DNA, the CDR3 is TGTGCCAGCAGTCCTCGGACAGGTTTCGCAGATACGCAGTATTTT.

A word on this clonotype: Its ends do not fully match the called genes, so a read error is possible. V usage is TRBV20-1 and J usage is TRBJ2-1; D remains ambiguous. Germline CDR1 is DFQATT and CDR2 is SNEGSKA (reference sequence). The CDR3 is made up of 14 amino acids. In DNA form, the CDR3 reads TGCAGTGCTAGACCAGCGAGCTCCTACACTGAGCAGTTCTTC. Translated, it gives CSARPASSYTEQFF.

This chain's CDR3 is CASTKTGNQPQHF. The CDR3 coding sequence is TGTGCCAGTACTAAGACAGGCAATCAGCCCCAGCATTTT. The chain carries TRBV19 and TRBJ1-5; a possible D gene is TRBD1 (5 bases). Germline V gene data show CDR1 as LNHDA and CDR2 as SQIVND (reference sequence). V was shortened by 7 bases and J by 2 bases, with 9 bases between the two germline ends. This CDR3 contains 13 residues.

The genes are TRBV9 and TRBJ2-1; D might be TRBD1 or TRBD2, each matching 5 bases. Trimming cost V 2 bases and J 0 bases, with 15 bases left between them. CDR3 length: 17 residues. CDR1 is SGDLS, CDR2 YYNGEE, per germline. CDR3 nucleotides: TGTGCCAGCAGCGTTAGTTCTAAGGGGAGCTCCTACAATGAGCAGTTCTTC. It specifies CASSVSSKGSSYNEQFF.

The J gene is TRBJ2-3, the V gene TRBV6-5; D uncertain. The CDR3 covers 12 residues. Germline lookup yields CDR1 MNHEY and CDR2 SVGAGI. The germline V and J ends were trimmed by 5 bases and 3 bases, with 6 bases remaining between them. CDR3 sequence reads: CASSDVTDTQYF. In nucleotides, the CDR3 is TGTGCCAGCAGTGACGTAACAGATACGCAGTATTTT.

The chain uses TRBV6-5 and TRBJ2-7, with D perhaps TRBD1 (5 bases). Looked up from germline, CDR1 is MNHEY and CDR2 is SVGAGI. The CDR3 consists of 13 residues. V was cut by 6 bases and J by 0 bases, with 9 bases left in between. CDR3 DNA sequence: TGTGCCAGCAGATCACAGGTCTCCTACGAGCAGTACTTC. It codes for CASRSQVSYEQYF.

The chain employs TRBV20-1 and TRBJ1-6; TRBD1 agrees at 7 bases. J was trimmed by 12 bases and V by 3 bases; bases with no gene match: 11. This CDR3 has 14 residues. The germline gives CDR1 DFQATT, CDR2 SNEGSKA (reference sequence). The CDR3 reads CSARPGTARGPLHF. The CDR3 region has the DNA TGCAGTGCTAGGCCCGGGACAGCCCGAGGACCCCTCCACTTT.

This clonotype turned up a few times. This chain uses TRBV14 with TRBJ2-7; 9 bases align to TRBD1. Germline V CDR1 and CDR2: SGHDN, FVKESK. The ends lost 1 base at V and 0 bases at J; junction bases unmatched: 4. This CDR3 region has 16 residues. This CDR3 reads CASSQAPGQGSYEQYF. The CDR3 DNA is TGTGCCAGCAGCCAAGCCCCGGGACAGGGCTCCTACGAGCAGTACTTC.

This clonotype was recorded many times. The chain carries TRBV12-3 or TRBV12-4 and TRBJ1-2; tentative D call: TRBD1 (5 bases). V was clipped by 8 bases and J by 0 bases, with 16 bases between them. The CDR3 spans 15 residues. The CDR3 DNA reads as TGTGCCAGCGGCTTCGGGGGTGCCGCTAACTATGGCTACACCTTC. Protein: CASGFGGAANYGYTF.

The CDR3 DNA reads as TGTGCCAGCAGCAAGGCGGGGGGGGGGGGTCCTAGCTCCTACAATGAGCAGTTCTTC. Translation: CASSKAGGGGPSSYNEQFF. V and J are TRBV7-9 and TRBJ2-1; 9 bases fit TRBD2. The V and J ends lost 5 bases and 0 bases, in that order; junction bases with no gene match: 14. Germline-derived CDR1 and CDR2 are SEHNR and FQNEAQ (reference sequence). The CDR3 has 19 amino acids.

The rearrangement joins TRBV29-1 to TRBJ2-1; TRBD1 matches at 7 bases. The CDR3 is made up of 15 amino acids. The germline V gene encodes CDR1 SQVTM and CDR2 ANQGSEA. V shed 3 bases and J 4 bases; nucleotides not matched to a gene: 9. The CDR3 DNA reads TGCAGCGTTGAGATATGGGACAGCCGATACAATGAGCAGTTCTTC. Amino acid sequence: CSVEIWDSRYNEQFF.

The chain recombines TRBV15 with TRBJ1-2; no reliable D call. From germline, CDR1 is LNHNV and CDR2 YYDKDF (reference sequence). V was pared by 3 bases and J by 0 bases, with 17 bases between. The CDR3 runs 17 residues. The CDR3 sequence: CATSRARGSSTNYGYTF. CDR3 DNA: TGTGCCACCAGCAGGGCCCGAGGGAGCTCGACTAACTATGGCTACACCTTC.

The rearrangement uses TRBV6-2 or TRBV6-3 and TRBJ2-2, with 10 nucleotides matching TRBD2. Germline V gene lookup returns CDR1 MNHEY and CDR2 SVGEGT. Trimming cost V 0 bases and J 8 bases; bases outside gene matches: 9. The CDR3 runs 17 residues. CDR3 amino acids: CASSYSMASGSSGELFF. DNA of the CDR3: TGTGCCAGCAGTTACTCGATGGCTAGCGGGAGCTCTGGGGAGCTGTTTTTT.

The chain uses TRBV6-5 and TRBJ2-7, with 13 bases that match TRBD2. V lost 7 bases and J lost 6; bases outside the gene matches: 6. Germline V gives CDR1 MNHEY, CDR2 SVGAGI. This CDR3 spans 14 amino acids. The CDR3 protein is CASKIGTSGAEQYF. DNA for the CDR3: TGTGCCAGCAAGATCGGGACTAGCGGGGCCGAGCAGTACTTC.